The T cell receptor (beta chain) described here comes from a study of blood T cell repertoires in COVID-19 (dated by TCRdb to the early 2020s). Describing the broader study: Samples covering the acute and convalescent phases of COVID-19 were provided by collaborators in the United States, Italy and Spain. Deeply sampled blood TCRbeta repertoires from subjects exposed to, actively infected with, or recovered from COVID-19 were included in the dataset. Where available, HLA class I and class II types were taken from metadata supplied by the sample provider and were not determined by assay-based typing. A freely available public database, intended as a resource for researchers studying the immune response to SARS-CoV-2, is where the repertoires were released. Samples were obtained from the ongoing ImmuneRACE study (first 160 participants) and from 1,254 subjects provided by 6 global collaborators. The sample metadata nearly always contained a de-identified subject ID, COVID-19 status, age in years and sex. The material from the prospective study consisted of cDNA or gDNA derived from T cells, B-cell-depleted T cells, or PBMCs. General findings and caveats noted by the study authors: The quantity of clinical and demographic metadata differed by source and by participant and was supplied without curation.

Based on the germline V gene (reference sequence), the CDR1 and CDR2 sequences are LNHDA and SQIVND. V is shortened by 3 bases, J by 2 bases, and the region joining them spans 11 bases. The cysteine opens and the phenylalanine closes a CDR3 of 15 amino acids. This entry keeps only the CDR3 DNA: 45 bases, framed from base 1. The collaborating institutions used their own protocols to collect whole blood in K2EDTA tubes. For TCRbeta analysis, collaborators shipped samples as frozen whole blood, isolated PBMCs, or DNA extracted from either of those sample types. TCRbeta CDR3 regions were amplified from genomic DNA using the immunoSEQ Assay, a bias-controlled multiplex PCR. The paper's processing steps were these. The number of nucleated cells in each sample was estimated by amplification of reference gene primers within the assay. To quantify the absolute abundance of each unique TCRbeta CDR3 rearrangement, sequence reads were collapsed and filtered. For each sample, productive Simpson clonality was calculated by taking the square root of Simpson's diversity index across productive rearrangements. In its TCRdb copy, this immuneACCESS table keeps in-frame sequences only and misses some clones. Where compared with another copy, unresolved V genes explain less than half of these, and the others have no known cause. V, J and clone size derive from that table, while D and trimming were established from the DNA sequence. The sample data list about 87,000 clones, and 88% of these were observed just once. Roughly 11% of the sample is held by the ten biggest clonotypes.

About this clone: There is no known antigen for this receptor. Base-call qualities are not available, and no considerably larger clone is one nucleotide away.

This clonotype was obtained from a man older than 75 with acute or convalescent COVID-19. The chain links TRBV19 with TRBJ1-3; matching of 5 bases hints at TRBD1 as the D gene. What was sequenced was peripheral blood. The bases read TGTGCCAGTAGTATTGCAGGGATCCCTGGAAACACCATATATTTT. This translates into CASSIAGIPGNTIYF.